This record covers a single T cell receptor (beta chain). Only a few counts were recorded for this clonotype. What this receptor recognizes is not known. Base qualities are missing; no much larger clone stands one base away. This entry belongs to a study of T cell repertoires in cytomegalovirus infection (dated by TCRdb to the late 2010s). In terms of the full investigation: The peptide stimulations were aimed at well-studied HLA-B-restricted epitopes as well as recently identified HLA-C-restricted CMV epitopes, whose presentation resists viral immunomodulation. The HLA type of each donor mattered for the analysis, because public TCR beta signatures pointed to carriage of CMV infection along with the matching HLA type.

The instrument given in TCRdb is Illumina HiSeq 1500. TCRdb reprocessed the public reads (quality trimming at Q25 with fastp, clone calling with MiXCR) and kept in-frame beta chains. Every entry covers one CDR3 protein and lists the most common genes and DNA from its rows. Here the sample has around 770,000 distinct CDR3 sequences; just under 30% occur a single time. The ten largest clones take up 13% of the sample. The CDR3 runs 16 residues from the cysteine to the phenylalanine. Only the CDR3 region is kept as DNA, spanning 48 bases read in frame from base 1. Taken from the germline V gene (reference sequence), the CDR1 and CDR2 loops are SEHNR and FQNEAQ. V loses 5 bases at its end and J loses 0 bases; junction bases beyond the gene matches: 7. Explained via the paper, the treatment or condition label denotes: in vitro stimulation with specific CMV peptide epitopes to enrich CMV-specific T cells.

What the research found in general, with its limitations: Cumulative frequency of public TCR beta family members discriminated carriers of CMV infection plus the relevant HLA type in this cohort and an independent approximately 350-donor cohort. The ex vivo response was dominated by HLA-C-restricted CMV-specific TCR beta clonotypes, which also provided the single most frequent clonotype in two of eight donors.

The sequencing here drew on cultured CD8+ T cells from PBMCs, taken from culture after CMV antigen stimulation. This sequence originates from a human donor in good health (CMV status not recorded). Some clones in this sample may be carry-over from other donors' samples. The receptor chain draws on TRBV7-9 and TRBJ2-5; TRBD2 fits 9 bases in the junction. The CDR3 reads as follows: CASSPTSGRYQETQYF. DNA sequence: TGTGCCAGCAGCCCAACTAGCGGGCGGTACCAAGAGACCCAGTACTTC.